The 27 T cell receptor beta chains below come from one sample, sequenced in a study of tumor-infiltrating lymphocytes in primary liver carcinoma. It was unsorted whole blood that yielded blood RNA, and germline DNA was also extracted. cDNA specific to TCR beta was made from 450 to 500 ng of total RNA, with a constant-region primer employed for priming. For TCR beta, libraries were produced by three nested multiplex PCR rounds using slightly modified ARM-PCR. Two initial PCR rounds of about 11 cycles each paired TRBV1-TRBV30 forward primers with a C-beta reverse primer. Via MiXCR, TCRdb re-called the multiplex PCR reads, giving one row per CDR3 protein. Of hundreds of thousands of distinct CDR3 sequences in the sample, approximately 58% were seen once. Specimen: peripheral blood. These TCRs come from a woman between 25 and 40 years old with primary liver carcinoma and hepatitis B virus infection.

In the case of this clonotype: A read error may be the cause here, since a much bigger clone is one base away. Because it lacks the conserved phenylalanine or tryptophan at the end, this CDR3 is likely a read error. The chain couples TRBV12-3 or TRBV12-4 to TRBJ2-7, with D perhaps matching TRBD1 (5 bases). The V gene lost 4 bases and the J gene lost 2 bases, with 12 bases spanning the gap. The CDR3 totals 14 residues. CDR3 sequence reads: CASSSTDSAYEQYI. CDR3 in DNA: TGTGCCAGCAGTTCCACCGACAGCGCCTACGAGCAGTACATC.

This clonotype was detected only a few times. The genes are TRBV6-2 or TRBV6-3 and TRBJ1-3; D uncertain. The V gene's germline CDR1 is MNHEY and CDR2 SVGEGT. The CDR3 spans 13 residues. The germline V and J ends were trimmed by 4 bases and 9 bases, with 13 bases remaining between them. The CDR3 loop reads CASSSGLDGTIYF. CDR3 bases: TGTGCCAGCAGTTCGGGCCTAGACGGCACCATATATTTT.

This clonotype was recorded at least ten times. The V gene is TRBV4-2, the J gene TRBJ2-7, with 7 bases that match TRBD2. V gave up 4 bases and J gave up 2 bases; unmatched junction bases: 8. This CDR3 region has 15 residues. In germline, CDR1 is LGHNA, CDR2 YNFKEQ. The CDR3 coding sequence is TGTGCCAGCAGCCCGGGCACTAGCGTCGCCTACGAGCAGTACTTC. It codes for CASSPGTSVAYEQYF.

Turning to this clonotype: The conserved phenylalanine or tryptophan normally closing the CDR3 is absent here, so this likely arose from a read error. This chain joins TRBV11-2 and TRBJ2-5, with D perhaps TRBD1 (6 bases). The germline V gene has CDR1 SGHAT and CDR2 FQNNGV. The length of the CDR3 is 15 residues. In nucleotides, the CDR3 is TGTGCCAGCGGCTTAGGCCAGGGGAACCACGAGACCCAGTACTCC. Its translation is CASGLGQGNHETQYS.

V and J are TRBV5-6 and TRBJ1-4, with D possibly matching TRBD1 (5 bases). This CDR3 has 16 residues. CDR1 is SGHDT, CDR2 YYEEEE, per germline. The germline V and J ends were trimmed by 3 bases and 0 bases, with 12 bases remaining between them. CDR3: CASSSHDSTTNEKLFF. DNA of the CDR3: TGTGCCAGCAGCTCCCACGACAGCACAACTAATGAAAAACTGTTTTTT.

J is TRBJ2-7 and V is TRBV5-1; D is possibly TRBD1 (6 bases). The CDR3 consists of 14 residues. The V and J ends lost 0 bases and 8 bases respectively, with 15 bases between them. The germline CDR1 and CDR2 sequences are SGHRS and YFSETQ. CDR3 DNA: TGCGCCAGCAGCTTGGGGGTTCAGGGGTCCCAGCAGTACTTC. It translates to CASSLGVQGSQQYF.

In the case of this clonotype: At one of its ends the junction is not consistent with the germline gene, which may arise from a read error. The V and J genes are TRBV4-3 and TRBJ2-3; no definite D call. The CDR3 has 15 residues. Germline CDR1 is LGHNA and CDR2 is YSLEER. Here the CDR3 reads CTSNGSYRSTDTQYF. The CDR3 DNA reads TGCACCAGCAACGGATCCTACCGTAGCACAGATACGCAGTATTTT.

On this clonotype itself: This CDR3 fails to terminate in the conserved phenylalanine or tryptophan, so it likely reflects a read error. This sequence joins TRBV5-1 and TRBJ2-1; 11 positions match TRBD2. The CDR3 covers 16 residues. V lost 4 bases to trimming and J lost 5 bases; unmatched junction nucleotides: 8. The germline gives CDR1 SGHRS, CDR2 YFSETQ. The CDR3 DNA reads TGCGCCAGCAGCCCCCAACTAGCGGGAGACGACAATGAGCAGTTCTCC. Translation gives CASSPQLAGDDNEQFS.

J is TRBJ2-7 and V is TRBV6-6; no reliable D call. TRBJ2-1 explains the end of the DNA better; the J call may be wrong. Germline V gene sequence: CDR1 MNHNY, CDR2 SVGAGI (reference sequence). The CDR3 covers 13 residues. As DNA, the CDR3 is TGTGCCAGCAGTTACGAAGGAGTTGGGGAGCAGTTCTTC. Residues: CASSYEGVGEQFF.

The chain joins TRBV5-6 to TRBJ2-7, with 9 bases that match TRBD1. The CDR3 is made up of 14 amino acids. Germline CDR1 is SGHDT and CDR2 is YYEEEE. V lost 2 bases to trimming and J lost 5 bases; unmatched junction nucleotides: 5. This CDR3 is CASSLGTGSHEQYF. The DNA of the CDR3 is TGTGCCAGCAGCTTAGGGACAGGGTCTCACGAGCAGTACTTC.

About this clonotype itself: The germline gene is not matched at one end of the junction; a read error may be the cause. This chain uses TRBV6-5 with TRBJ1-1, with 7 bases matching TRBD1. Germline V gives CDR1 MNHEY, CDR2 SVGAGI. The CDR3 runs 13 residues. CDR3 region: CASCYPGTAEAFF. The CDR3, as DNA: TGTGCCAGCTGTTACCCCGGGACAGCTGAAGCTTTCTTT.

This clonotype was seen a single time. The V call is TRBV25-1, the J call TRBJ2-5; TRBD1 aligns across 8 bases. Germline loops: CDR1 MGHDK, CDR2 SYGVNS. The CDR3 contains 14 residues. The junction had 4 bases not matched to a gene; V was cut back by 3 bases and J by 4 bases. In DNA form, the CDR3 reads TGTGCCAGCAGTGAGCCAGGGGGCGGAGAGACCCAGTACTTC. This sequence encodes CASSEPGGGETQYF.

Concerning this clonotype itself: A much more abundant neighbour one base away suggests this may be a read error. The rearrangement uses TRBV6-5 and TRBJ2-1; TRBD2 agrees at 9 bases. This CDR3 region has 15 residues. V shed 5 bases, J shed 0 bases, and the junction held 2 bases outside the gene matches. The germline V gene has CDR1 MNHEY and CDR2 SVGAGI. This CDR3 is CASSRTSVSYNEQFF. In DNA, the CDR3 is TGTGCCAGCAGTAGGACTAGCGTCTCCTACAATGAGCAGTTCTTC.

This clonotype was found once. No conserved phenylalanine or tryptophan is present at the end of the CDR3, so a read error is the likely explanation. V is TRBV6-5 and J is TRBJ2-3; 8 nucleotides align to TRBD2. After removal of 6 bases from V and 4 bases from J, the junction contained 9 bases not matched to a gene. Germline CDR1 MNHEY, CDR2 SVGAGI. The CDR3 runs to 15 residues. The CDR3 loop is CASRSSGMGPDTQYL. The DNA of the CDR3 is TGTGCCAGCAGGAGTAGCGGGATGGGCCCAGATACGCAGTATCTT.

For this clonotype: A much more abundant neighbour one base away suggests this may be a read error. This chain uses TRBV6-2 or TRBV6-3 with TRBJ1-1; 7 positions agree with TRBD1. From germline, CDR1 is MNHEY and CDR2 SVGEGT. There are 14 residues in the CDR3. CDR3 protein: CASSRTGENTGAFF. CDR3 bases: TGTGCCAGCAGTCGGACAGGAGAGAACACTGGAGCTTTCTTT.

This clonotype has only a few counts. The chain combines TRBV6-2 or TRBV6-3 with TRBJ2-2; 7 bases agree with TRBD1. Trimming took 8 bases from V and 1 from J; bases not matched to a gene: 13. This CDR3 is built from 17 residues. Germline V gene sequence: CDR1 MNHEY, CDR2 SVGEGT. CDR3 residues: CASQEKLGGRNTGELFF. CDR3 in DNA: TGTGCCAGCCAAGAAAAGCTAGGGGGCCGGAACACCGGGGAGCTGTTTTTT.

In the case of this clonotype: No conserved phenylalanine or tryptophan is present at the end of the CDR3, so a read error is the likely explanation. This chain joins TRBV12-3 or TRBV12-4 and TRBJ2-7, with TRBD2 matching 10 bases. The CDR3 runs to 17 residues. After removal of 3 bases from V and 2 bases from J, the junction contained 10 bases not matched to a gene. As DNA, the CDR3 is TGTGCCAGCAGTTTGGAGGCCCTAGCGGGAGTCACCTACGAGCAGTACCTC. Amino acids: CASSLEALAGVTYEQYL.

V is TRBV11-2 and J is TRBJ2-1; D not resolved. The germline V gene encodes CDR1 SGHAT and CDR2 FQNNGV. This CDR3 spans 13 amino acids. The germline V and J ends were trimmed by 2 bases and 15 bases, with 17 bases remaining between them. The chain's CDR3 is CASSLSVTHGLFF. The DNA of the CDR3 is TGTGCCAGCAGCTTATCGGTTACGCATGGGCTGTTCTTC.

Concerning this clonotype itself: A single base separates this from a much larger clone, so it may be a read error. V usage is TRBV12-3 or TRBV12-4 and J usage is TRBJ2-1; D might be TRBD2 (5 bases). The CDR3 length is 14 residues. Trimming pared 6 bases from V and 4 bases from J, leaving 13 bases between. DNA for the CDR3: TGTGCCAGCAGAAGAGGGAACCTATACAATGAGCAGTTCTTC. It yields the protein CASRRGNLYNEQFF.

This clonotype was observed once. The V call is TRBV14, the J call TRBJ2-7; no clear D gene. This CDR3 is built from 12 residues. The germline V gene has CDR1 SGHDN and CDR2 FVKESK. Trimming removed 2 bases from V and 2 bases from J, with 4 bases in between. In DNA, the CDR3 is TGTGCCAGCAGCCAACCCCCCTACGAGCAGTACTTC. This sequence encodes CASSQPPYEQYF. The variable domain in full, completed from reference TRBV14 and TRBJ2-7, reads EAGVTQFPSHSVIEKGQTVTLRCDPISGHDNLYWYRRVMGKEIKFLLHFVKESKQDESGMPNNRFLAERTGGTYSTLKVQPAELEDSGVYFCASSQPPYEQYFGPGTRLTVT.

The rearrangement joins TRBV29-1 to TRBJ2-4; D unclear. There are 16 residues in the CDR3. The germline V gene has CDR1 SQVTM and CDR2 ANQGSEA. In nucleotides, the CDR3 is TGCAGGATTTCTTCCCCAAGCGAGTTAGCCAAAAACATTCAGTACTTC. It yields the protein CRISSPSELAKNIQYF.

The chain recombines TRBV12-3 or TRBV12-4 with TRBJ2-5; D uncertain. Trimming took off 7 bases at V and 5 bases at J, with 14 bases between the two ends. This CDR3 contains 13 residues. The CDR3 region is CASTKGPVETQYF. In nucleotides, the CDR3 is TGTGCCAGCACCAAAGGACCTGTTGAGACCCAGTACTTC.

In the case of this clonotype: It may be a read error: a sequence one base away is much more abundant. This rearrangement joins TRBV4-2 to TRBJ1-6; D gene ambiguous. Germline CDR1 is LGHNA and CDR2 is YNFKEQ. The CDR3 totals 16 residues. This CDR3 reads CASGQELGSGYSPLHF. CDR3 in DNA: TGTGCCAGCGGCCAAGAACTGGGATCAGGTTATTCACCCCTCCACTTT.

This clonotype was observed a few times. This chain's CDR3 is CASSQERTSYEQYF. In DNA form, the CDR3 reads TGTGCCAGCAGCCAAGAACGGACTAGCTACGAGCAGTACTTC. The chain is built from TRBV4-2 and TRBJ2-7; 7 bases line up with TRBD2. In germline, CDR1 is LGHNA, CDR2 YNFKEQ. After removal of 0 bases from V and 3 bases from J, the junction contained 2 bases not matched to a gene. This CDR3 region has 14 residues.

This chain uses TRBV11-2 with TRBJ2-3; D ambiguous. The DNA end favors TRBJ1-5, so the J call may be wrong. This CDR3 region has 18 residues. Germline V gene lookup returns CDR1 SGHAT and CDR2 FQNNGV. The CDR3 spells CASSLAPSRISSTDTQHF. DNA of the CDR3: TGTGCCAGCAGCTTAGCCCCCTCTAGAATATCCAGCACAGATACTCAGCATTTT.

In regard to this clonotype: A much larger clone sits a single nucleotide away, making a read error possible. The chain links TRBV12-3 or TRBV12-4 to TRBJ2-1; weak D call: TRBD2 (5 bases). The CDR3 is made up of 14 amino acids. The CDR3 DNA reads TGTGCCAGCAGTTTAGCGGGAGTTTGGAATGATCAGTTCTTC. It translates to CASSLAGVWNDQFF.

The chain employs TRBV28 and TRBJ2-1, with D maybe TRBD2 (5 bases). The V gene's germline CDR1 is MDHEN and CDR2 SYDVKM. The CDR3 extends over 14 amino acids. Trimming took off 3 bases at V and 9 bases at J, with 15 bases between the two ends. This CDR3 is CASSFITRHSEQFF. DNA of the CDR3: TGTGCCAGCAGTTTCATTACTAGGCACAGTGAGCAGTTCTTC. The whole variable domain, filled in from reference TRBV28 and TRBJ2-1, reads DVKVTQSSRYLVKRTGEKVFLECVQDMDHENMFWYRQDPGLGLRLIYFSYDVKMKEKGDIPEGYSVSREKKERFSLILESASTNQTSMYLCASSFITRHSEQFFGPGTRLTVL.